This T cell receptor (beta chain) originates from a study of blood T cell repertoires in COVID-19. Study as a whole: COVID-19 samples, acute and convalescent, were from the United States, Italy and Spain. In each case, the material was cDNA or gDNA derived from T cells, B-cell-depleted T cells, or PBMCs.

Authors' methods: Quantification of nucleated cells was approximated via reference gene primer amplification. The table came from immunoSEQ multiplex PCR; TCRdb's copy has only in-frame clones and leaves some out. V, J and clone size are those of that table, while D and trimming were read from the DNA. The sample records some 69,000 clones, 90% being singletons. The CDR3 totals 13 residues. Germline V lookup: CDR1 MNHEY, CDR2 SMNVEV (reference sequence). J was trimmed by 7 bases and V by 6 bases; bases with no gene match: 7. Source material: peripheral blood. The origin of this receptor is a man between 60 and 70 years old with acute or convalescent COVID-19. The chain uses TRBV27 and TRBJ1-2; 8 bases are shared with TRBD1. The CDR3 sequence is CASRPDRGGGYTF. The CDR3 nucleotides read TGTGCCAGCAGACCCGACAGGGGAGGTGGCTACACCTTC.